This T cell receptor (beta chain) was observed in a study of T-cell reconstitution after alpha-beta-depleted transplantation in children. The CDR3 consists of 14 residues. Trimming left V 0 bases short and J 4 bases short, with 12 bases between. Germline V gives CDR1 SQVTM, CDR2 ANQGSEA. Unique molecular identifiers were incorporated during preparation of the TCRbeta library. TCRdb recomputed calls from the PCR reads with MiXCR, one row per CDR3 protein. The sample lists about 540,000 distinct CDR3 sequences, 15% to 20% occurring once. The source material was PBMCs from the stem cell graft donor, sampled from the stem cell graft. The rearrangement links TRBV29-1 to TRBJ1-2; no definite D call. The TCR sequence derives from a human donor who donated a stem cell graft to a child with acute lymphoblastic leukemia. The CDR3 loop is CSVEDQEEGYGYTF. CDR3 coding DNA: TGCAGCGTTGAAGATCAAGAGGAAGGCTATGGCTACACCTTC.